This T cell receptor beta chain derives from a study of shared clonotypes between healthy human individuals. Profiled with immunoSEQ multiplex PCR; TCRdb holds only in-frame clones, not every one. This sample has millions of clones; about 95% occur once, and the top ten carry 0.9% to 1.4%. Germline V gene sequence: CDR1 SGHDN, CDR2 FVKESK. The CDR3 runs to 14 residues. Trimming took 4 bases from V and 3 from J; bases not matched to a gene: 2. Positively selected for CCR7, the CD45RO-negative cells used as naive CD8 cells excluded terminally differentiated effector memory CD45RA+ cells. The TCR sequence derives from a man aged 18-30 years in good health. V usage is TRBV14 and J usage is TRBJ2-7; 11 positions agree with TRBD1. The sequenced sample was naive CD8+ T cells sorted from blood. CDR3 coding DNA: TGTGCCAGCAGCCGGGACAGGGGGATCTACGAGCAGTACTTC. Encoded protein: CASSRDRGIYEQYF.